The T cell receptor beta chain described here comes from a study of blood T cell repertoires in COVID-19. Study context: The cDNA or gDNA used as material had been derived from T cells, B-cell-depleted T cells, or PBMCs.

Per the original data handling: Estimated nucleated cell counts came from reference gene primer amplification. Only in-frame clones appear in the TCRdb table, and some are missing; sequencing was by immunoSEQ multiplex PCR. From that table come the V and J calls and clone size; the DNA was used to work out D and trimming. This sample has 70,000 or so clones, with around nine tenths found just once. V was trimmed by 1 base and J by 4 bases, leaving 4 bases between them. Germline assignment: CDR1 LGHDT and CDR2 YNNKEL (reference sequence). The CDR3 has 12 residues. The TCR sequence derives from a woman of 80 years or more with active or convalescent COVID-19. The chain uses TRBV3-1 (or the pseudogene TRBV3-2) and TRBJ2-5, with no clear D. The specimen sequenced was peripheral blood. The CDR3 sequence is CASSQVGETQYF. CDR3 nucleotides: TGTGCCAGCAGCCAAGTCGGAGAGACCCAGTACTTC.